Listed below are T cell receptor beta chains from one sample, sequenced in a study of cytomegalovirus exposure and HLA in healthy donors. Sequencing was performed with immunoSEQ multiplex PCR; in TCRdb, only in-frame clones are kept and a portion is missing. The repertoire consists of hundreds of thousands of clones, with around 66% occurring once and the leading ten covering roughly 2.4%. Source material: PBMCs. The receptor source for this set is a female donor in good health and CMV-seronegative. The CDR3 runs from the conserved cysteine through the conserved F or W. A D gene is named only where the DNA matches it firmly. Expanded clones get a size class; other rows say once, few or many, or leave the size out.

.,.,TRBJ1-2,TRBV5-4,TGTGCCAGCAGCTTGGTCTCAGTTTCGGGCTATGGCTACACCTTC,CASSLVSVSGYGYTF
.,TRBD2,TRBJ2-7,TRBV13,TGTGCCAGCAGCTGGGGACAGGAACCGGGACTAGCGACCTCCTACGAGCAGTACTTC,CASSWGQEPGLATSYEQYF
.,TRBD1,TRBJ1-1,TRBV27,TGTGCCAGCAGTCAGACAGGGGCTGAAGCTTTCTTT,CASSQTGAEAFF
.,.,TRBJ2-7,TRBV14,TGTGCCAGCAGCCAAGCGGCAGGTTGGCACGAGCAGTACTTC,CASSQAAGWHEQYF
.,TRBD1,TRBJ1-3,TRBV30,TGTGCCTGGAGCCGGGACAGGGTGTCCAGGGGAAACACCATATATTTT,CAWSRDRVSRGNTIYF
.,.,TRBJ1-1,TRBV7-9,TGTGCCAGCAGCTTCGAACCCGTGCGGCCTTTCTTT,CASSFEPVRPFF
.,TRBD1,TRBJ1-4,TRBV19,TGTGCCAGTAGAACCCGGGGACAGGGGAGAACTAATGAAAAACTGTTTTTT,CASRTRGQGRTNEKLFF
.,TRBD1,TRBJ2-6,TRBV19,TGTGCCAGTAGCGACAGGGGATCTGGGGCCAACGTCCTGACTTTC,CASSDRGSGANVLTF
.,TRBD2,TRBJ2-7,TRBV10-3,TGTGCCACCGCCGCCTTAGCGGGAAGCTCCTACGAGCAGTACTTC,CATAALAGSSYEQYF
.,.,TRBJ1-1,TRBV6-5,TGTGCCAGCAGTTTCCGACAGAGGAACACTGAAGCTTTCTTT,CASSFRQRNTEAFF
.,.,TRBJ2-5,TRBV6-1,TGTGCCAGCAGTGAGGAGGTTGAGACCCAGTACTTC,CASSEEVETQYF
.,TRBD1,TRBJ1-1,TRBV2,TGTGCCAGCGGAAAAGACGGACAGGGCGCTGAAGCTTTCTTT,CASGKDGQGAEAFF
.,.,TRBJ1-1,TRBV7-9,TGTGCCAGCAGCTTAGTTCGAGGGAGAAGGACTGAAGCTTTCTTT,CASSLVRGRRTEAFF
.,.,TRBJ2-5,TRBV27,TGTGCCAGCAGTTTACGACATACCCAAGAGACCCAGTACTTC,CASSLRHTQETQYF
.,.,TRBJ2-7,TRBV5-6,TGTGCCAGCAGCTTAGGAGGCCACGGCGAGCAGTACTTC,CASSLGGHGEQYF
.,.,TRBJ2-7,TRBV2,TGTGCCAGCTCTGACTCTACCCATCCAACCGCCTACGAGCAGTACTTC,CASSDSTHPTAYEQYF
.,.,TRBJ1-2,TRBV27,TGTGCCAGCAGTTTATCGGTGGGGGGTGCCTATGGCTACACCTTC,CASSLSVGGAYGYTF
.,TRBD2,TRBJ2-3,TRBV5-1,TGCGCCAGCAGCTCGAGGGCCATAGCGGGGCTTAGCACAGATACGCAGTATTTT,CASSSRAIAGLSTDTQYF
once,.,TRBJ2-5,TRBV11-3,TGTGCCAGCAGCTTGAGAGGGACCCAGTACTTC,CASSLRGTQYF
.,TRBD1,TRBJ2-7,TRBV18,TGTGCCAGCTCACCACGGGCACAGGGGGTGTACGAGCAGTACTTC,CASSPRAQGVYEQYF
.,TRBD2,TRBJ2-1,TRBV19,TGTGCCAGTAGTACTACTAGCGGGTCCTACAATGAGCAGTTCTTC,CASSTTSGSYNEQFF
.,TRBD1,TRBJ2-5,TRBV5-4,TGTGCCAGCAGCCAGCCAACTGGACAGGTAGAGACCCAGTACTTC,CASSQPTGQVETQYF
.,TRBD2,TRBJ2-1,TRBV2,TGTGCCAGCACCGAAAGGCTAGCGGGATACAATGAGCAGTTCTTC,CASTERLAGYNEQFF
.,.,TRBJ2-1,TRBV6-1,TGTGCCAGCAGTGATACCACTCAACATGAGCAGTTCTTC,CASSDTTQHEQFF
.,.,TRBJ1-2,TRBV13,TGTGCCAGCAGCTTAGCGACAGTTAACTATGGCTACACCTTC,CASSLATVNYGYTF
.,.,TRBJ2-3,TRBV10-1,TGCGCCAGCAGTCCGGGTCGATGGGATACGCAGTATTTT,CASSPGRWDTQYF